The T cell receptor (beta chain) under discussion was sequenced for a study of control samples from healthy donors and cancer patients. This CDR3 comprises 15 residues. Germline V gene sequence: CDR1 SGHTA, CDR2 FQGNSA. V lost 1 base, J lost 2 bases, and 9 bases lay in between. This clone was detected once. Clones were sequenced by immunoSEQ multiplex PCR, and TCRdb holds only the in-frame ones, with some missing. The sample yields 150,000 to 200,000 clones, 90% seen once. The specimen was blood. This TCR was recovered from a woman between 50 and 59 years old in good health. This chain uses TRBV7-2 with TRBJ1-5; D gene uncertain. CDR3 DNA sequence: TGTGCCAGCAGCTTAGGATTAACAGGCAATCAGCCCCAGCATTTT. Translated, it gives CASSLGLTGNQPQHF. The full variable domain, in which reference TRBV7-2 and TRBJ1-5 provide the parts outside the CDR3, is GAGVSQSPSNKVTEKGKDVELRCDPISGHTALYWYRQSLGQGLEFLIYFQGNSAPDKSGLPSDRFSAERTGGSVSTLTIQRTQQEDSAVYLCASSLGLTGNQPQHFGDGTRLSIL.